This paragraph reports one TCR beta chain. This record belongs to a study of blood T cell repertoires in COVID-19. Across the whole study: Samples representing acute and convalescent COVID-19 were sourced from the United States, Italy and Spain. Nucleic acid was either cDNA or gDNA, and it came from T cells, B-cell-depleted T cells, or PBMCs.

The CDR3 consists of 15 residues. Germline CDR1 reads MNHEY; CDR2 reads SVGAGI. Trimming removed 6 bases at V and 8 bases at J, with 17 bases between. In the study's own analysis: Amplification of reference gene primers provided the estimated nucleated cell counts. The assay was immunoSEQ multiplex PCR, and TCRdb's table has in-frame clones only and misses some. V, J and clone size are those of that table, while D and trimming were read from the DNA. The sample includes a few hundred thousand clones, 81% of them seen just once. The sequence was collected from a human donor with acute or convalescent COVID-19. The donor label of this sample is uncertain. The chain combines TRBV6-5 with TRBJ1-6, with D possibly TRBD1 on 6 matching bases. Material: peripheral blood. The CDR3 region is CASRAPGAEYSPLHF. CDR3 DNA: TGTGCCAGCAGGGCCCCAGGGGCAGAATATTCACCCCTCCACTTT.